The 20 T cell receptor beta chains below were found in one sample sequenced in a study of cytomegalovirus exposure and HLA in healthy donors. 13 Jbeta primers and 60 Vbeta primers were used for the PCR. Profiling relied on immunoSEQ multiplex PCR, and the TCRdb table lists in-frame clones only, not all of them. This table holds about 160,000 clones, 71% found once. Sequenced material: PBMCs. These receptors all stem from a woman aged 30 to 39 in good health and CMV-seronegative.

As DNA, the CDR3 is TGTGCCAGCAGCTTACGGGACAGGGGTACCGGGGAGCTGTTTTTT. Amino acid sequence: CASSLRDRGTGELFF. V gene TRBV7-9 combines with J gene TRBJ2-2, with TRBD1 matching 10 bases. CDR1 and CDR2 (germline): SEHNR, FQNEAQ (reference sequence). V shed 2 bases, J shed 5 bases, and the junction held 2 bases outside the gene matches. The CDR3 contains 15 residues. The full variable domain, in which reference TRBV7-9 and TRBJ2-2 provide the parts outside the CDR3, is DTGVSQNPRHKITKRGQNVTFRCDPISEHNRLYWYRQTLGQGPEFLTYFQNEAQLEKSRLLSDRFSAERPKGSFSTLEIQRTEQGDSAMYLCASSLRDRGTGELFFGEGSRLTVL.

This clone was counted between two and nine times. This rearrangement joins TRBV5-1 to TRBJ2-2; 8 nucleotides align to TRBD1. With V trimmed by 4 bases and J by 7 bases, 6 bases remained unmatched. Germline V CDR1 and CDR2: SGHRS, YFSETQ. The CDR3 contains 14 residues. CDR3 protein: CASSPQGAIGELFF. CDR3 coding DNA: TGCGCCAGCAGCCCTCAGGGGGCGATCGGGGAGCTGTTTTTT.

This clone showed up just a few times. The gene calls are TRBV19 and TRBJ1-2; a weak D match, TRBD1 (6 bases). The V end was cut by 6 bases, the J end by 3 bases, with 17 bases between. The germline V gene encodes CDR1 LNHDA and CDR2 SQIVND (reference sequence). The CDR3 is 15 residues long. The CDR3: CASSPGRGHHYGYTF. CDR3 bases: TGTGCCAGTAGCCCGGGAAGGGGACATCACTATGGCTACACCTTC.

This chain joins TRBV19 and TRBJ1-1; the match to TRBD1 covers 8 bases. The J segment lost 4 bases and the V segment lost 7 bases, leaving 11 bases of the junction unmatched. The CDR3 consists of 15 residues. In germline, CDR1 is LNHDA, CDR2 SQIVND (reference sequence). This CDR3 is CASTDSSTGGTEAFF. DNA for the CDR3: TGTGCCAGTACTGATTCGAGTACAGGGGGCACTGAAGCTTTCTTT.

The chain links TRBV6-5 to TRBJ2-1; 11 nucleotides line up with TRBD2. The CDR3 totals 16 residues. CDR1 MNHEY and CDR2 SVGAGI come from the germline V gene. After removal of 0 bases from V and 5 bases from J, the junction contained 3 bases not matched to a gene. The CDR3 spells CASSYSLAGGHNEQFF. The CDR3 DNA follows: TGTGCCAGCAGTTACTCTCTAGCGGGGGGTCACAATGAGCAGTTCTTC.

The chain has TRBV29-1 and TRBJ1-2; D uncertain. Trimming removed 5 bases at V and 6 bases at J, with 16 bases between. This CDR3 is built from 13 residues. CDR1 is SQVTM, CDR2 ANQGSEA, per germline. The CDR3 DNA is TGCAGCGTTACCAACCTCGGAGGAGATGGCTACACCTTC. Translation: CSVTNLGGDGYTF.

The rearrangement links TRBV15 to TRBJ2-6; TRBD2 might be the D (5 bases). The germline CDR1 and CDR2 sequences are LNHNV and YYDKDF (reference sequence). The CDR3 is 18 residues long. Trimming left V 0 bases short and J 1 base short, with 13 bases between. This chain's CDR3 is CATSRDKDSRSGANVLTF. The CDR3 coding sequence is TGTGCCACCAGCAGAGATAAGGACTCCCGATCTGGGGCCAACGTCCTGACTTTC.

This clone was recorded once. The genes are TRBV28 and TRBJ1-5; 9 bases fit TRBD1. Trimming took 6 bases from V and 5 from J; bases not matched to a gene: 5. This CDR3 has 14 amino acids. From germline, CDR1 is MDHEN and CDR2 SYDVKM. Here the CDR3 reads CASSNDRGYQPQHF. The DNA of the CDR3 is TGTGCCAGCAGCAACGACAGGGGGTATCAGCCCCAGCATTTT.

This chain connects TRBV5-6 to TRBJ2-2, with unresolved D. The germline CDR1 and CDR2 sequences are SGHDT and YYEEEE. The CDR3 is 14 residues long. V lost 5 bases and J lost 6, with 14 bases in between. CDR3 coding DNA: TGTGCCAGCAGGACGACACAGTTATCCGGGGAGCTGTTTTTT. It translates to CASRTTQLSGELFF.

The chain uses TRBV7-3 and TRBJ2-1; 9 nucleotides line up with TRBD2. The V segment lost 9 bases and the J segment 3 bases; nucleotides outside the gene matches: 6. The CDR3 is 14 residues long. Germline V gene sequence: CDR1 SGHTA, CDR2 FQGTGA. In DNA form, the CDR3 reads TGTGCCAGTTCGCGGGAGGGGAACTACAATGAGCAGTTCTTC. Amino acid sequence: CASSREGNYNEQFF.

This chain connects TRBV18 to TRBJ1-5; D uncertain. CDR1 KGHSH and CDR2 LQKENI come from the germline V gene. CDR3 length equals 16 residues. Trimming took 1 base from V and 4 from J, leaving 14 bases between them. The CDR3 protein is CASSPQGSSGNQPQHF. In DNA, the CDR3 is TGTGCCAGCTCACCACAGGGAAGTTCGGGAAATCAGCCCCAGCATTTT.

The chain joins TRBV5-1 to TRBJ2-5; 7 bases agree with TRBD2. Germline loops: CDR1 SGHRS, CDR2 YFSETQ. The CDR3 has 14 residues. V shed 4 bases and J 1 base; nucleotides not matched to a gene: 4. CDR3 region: CASSPGGIQETQYF. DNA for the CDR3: TGCGCCAGCAGCCCCGGGGGGATCCAAGAGACCCAGTACTTC.

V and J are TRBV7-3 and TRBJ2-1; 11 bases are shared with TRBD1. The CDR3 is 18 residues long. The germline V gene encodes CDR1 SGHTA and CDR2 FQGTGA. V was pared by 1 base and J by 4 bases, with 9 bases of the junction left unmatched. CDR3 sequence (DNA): TGTGCCAGCAGCTTAAAAGAAGGGGGACAGGGGGGTTACAATGAGCAGTTCTTC. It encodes CASSLKEGGQGGYNEQFF.

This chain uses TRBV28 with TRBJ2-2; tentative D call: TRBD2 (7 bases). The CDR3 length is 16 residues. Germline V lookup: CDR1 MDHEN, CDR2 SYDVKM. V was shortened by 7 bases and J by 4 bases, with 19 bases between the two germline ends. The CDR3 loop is CASMGLGGAFTGELFF. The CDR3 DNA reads TGTGCCAGCATGGGGTTAGGGGGGGCGTTCACCGGGGAGCTGTTTTTT. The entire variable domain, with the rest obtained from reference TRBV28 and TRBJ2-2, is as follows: DVKVTQSSRYLVKRTGEKVFLECVQDMDHENMFWYRQDPGLGLRLIYFSYDVKMKEKGDIPEGYSVSREKKERFSLILESASTNQTSMYLCASMGLGGAFTGELFFGEGSRLTVL.

This CDR3 reads CASSKGDQGEKLFF. The CDR3 DNA reads TGCGCCAGCAGCAAAGGAGATCAGGGTGAAAAACTGTTTTTT. This chain joins TRBV5-1 and TRBJ1-4; a weak D match, TRBD1 (5 bases). The CDR3 sequence is 14 residues long. The V and J ends lost 4 bases and 7 bases respectively, with 14 bases between them. In germline, CDR1 is SGHRS, CDR2 YFSETQ.

Written as DNA, the CDR3 is TGTGCCTGCCAGGGCACCCACGGCACCGGGGAGCTGTTTTTT. It encodes CACQGTHGTGELFF. J is TRBJ2-2 and V is TRBV19; a weak D match, TRBD1 (5 bases). Germline-derived CDR1 and CDR2 are LNHDA and SQIVND (reference sequence). The CDR3 has 14 amino acids. Trimming removed 11 bases at V and 4 bases at J, with 17 bases between.

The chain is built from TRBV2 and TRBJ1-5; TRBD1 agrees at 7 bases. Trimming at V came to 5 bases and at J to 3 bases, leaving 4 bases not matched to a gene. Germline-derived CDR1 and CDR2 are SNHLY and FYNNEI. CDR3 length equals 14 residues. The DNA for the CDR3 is TGTGCCAGCAGTCTGGACAGGCTCAATCAGCCCCAGCATTTT. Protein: CASSLDRLNQPQHF.

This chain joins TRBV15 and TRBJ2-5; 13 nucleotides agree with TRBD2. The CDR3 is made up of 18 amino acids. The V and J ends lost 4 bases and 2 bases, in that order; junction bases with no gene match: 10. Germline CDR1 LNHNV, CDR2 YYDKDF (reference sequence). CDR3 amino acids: CATSNTPGTSGTQETQYF. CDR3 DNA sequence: TGTGCCACCAGCAATACCCCCGGGACTAGCGGGACTCAAGAGACCCAGTACTTC.

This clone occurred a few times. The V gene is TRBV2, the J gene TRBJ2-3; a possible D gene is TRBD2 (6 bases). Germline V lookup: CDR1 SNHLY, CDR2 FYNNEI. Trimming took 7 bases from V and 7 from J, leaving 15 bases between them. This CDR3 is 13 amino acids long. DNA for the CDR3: TGTGCCAGCAAAGAGGGTGGGAGGAATACGCAGTATTTT. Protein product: CASKEGGRNTQYF.

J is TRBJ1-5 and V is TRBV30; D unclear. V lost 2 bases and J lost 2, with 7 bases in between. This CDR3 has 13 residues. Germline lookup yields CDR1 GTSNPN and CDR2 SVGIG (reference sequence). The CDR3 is CAWSYTGNQPQHF. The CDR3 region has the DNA TGTGCCTGGAGTTACACAGGCAATCAGCCCCAGCATTTT.